This T cell receptor beta chain was sequenced during a study of blood T cell repertoires in COVID-19. Trimming pared 5 bases from V and 1 base from J, leaving 8 bases between. Germline loops: CDR1 MNHEY, CDR2 SMNVEV (reference sequence). The CDR3 consists of 13 residues. Assay used: immunoSEQ multiplex PCR; TCRdb lists only in-frame clones, some missing. The data contain 400,000 or so clones, 88% of them singletons. This TCR came from a middle-aged woman with acute COVID-19. The sample was PBMCs or T cells enriched from blood (not recorded which). The chain recombines TRBV27 with TRBJ1-1; D not certain. The CDR3 DNA follows: TGTGCCAGCAGTCTTAAGCGGAACACTGAAGCTTTCTTT. Translated, it gives CASSLKRNTEAFF.